This T cell receptor beta chain appears in the sequencing data of a study of molecular identifiers for immune sequencing clone quantification. Germline CDR1 reads PRHDT; CDR2 reads FYEKMQ (reference sequence). This CDR3 is 14 amino acids long. Trimming took off 4 bases at V and 3 bases at J, with 12 bases between the two ends. Only a few counts were recorded for this clonotype. TCRdb passed the PCR reads through MiXCR, listing each CDR3 protein once. The repertoire holds some 93,000 distinct CDR3 sequences, with under 25% as singletons. This sequence joins TRBV13 and TRBJ1-2; D gene unclear. The source is a human donor in good health. Some libraries in this study had Jurkat cell RNA spiked in. Sequenced input: naive CD8+ T cells from blood, with Jurkat cell RNA spiked in. Subset reported: FACS-sorted CD8+CD4-CCR7+CD45RA+ naive T cells. The CDR3 here is CASSYTTEDYGYTF. In DNA form, the CDR3 reads TGTGCCAGCAGCTATACCACTGAGGACTATGGCTACACCTTC.